The sequence of this T cell receptor (beta chain) was determined in a study of Ad26.COV2.S vaccination and SARS-CoV-2 variants (TCRdb year 2021). At the level of the whole study: Vaccine-arm donors were drawn from COV1001, a multicentre, randomized, double-blind, placebo-controlled phase I-IIa trial of Ad26.COV2.S in healthy adults. Ad26.COV2.S was administered intramuscularly at a dose of 5x10^10 or 1x10^11 viral particles, either as one shot or as two shots given 56 days apart. TCRbeta repertoire sequencing was used to assess the specificity and breadth of SARS-CoV-2-reactive T cell receptors after Ad26.COV2.S vaccination. The TCR-sequenced set comprised roughly 30 samples: approximately 19 Ad26.COV2.S vaccine recipients, 5 placebo recipients and 8 SARS-CoV-2 convalescent individuals. Trial participants were randomized into five groups of five: low-dose or high-dose Ad26.COV2.S given once or twice, or placebo on both occasions. Investigators did not know the trial group allocation while performing experiments and assessing outcomes. Overall results and qualifications from the work: Vaccine and placebo recipients had similar non-spike TCR breadth, a finding consistent with the vaccine containing only spike. Higher spike-specific TCR breadth was observed in Ad26.COV2.S recipients than in placebo recipients (P = 0.0014). The authors noted that the TCR breadth and depth analyses may have underestimated total T cell responses. After vaccination, substantial breadth of spike-specific CD8+ and CD4+ T cell responses was reported. The study was not powered for comparison of responses between vaccine doses or regimens.

Taken with the paper, the label for treatment or condition translates to: 15 to 20 received Ad26.COV2.S at low or high dose, single or two shots; 5 received placebo; per-sample allocation not given. Repertoires of vaccine and placebo recipients were sequenced from samples collected on day 63 after the first injection. Cohort 1b enrolled 25 to 30 adults aged 18-55 years at a single site in Boston, USA, between 29 July and 7 August 2020. Ad26.COV2.S was a replication-incompetent adenovirus type 26 vector expressing a prefusion-stabilized SARS-CoV-2 spike protein from the original Wuhan strain. A remark on this clone: Its target antigen remains unknown. No quality values exist for individual bases; no much larger clone is one base distant.

CDR1 and CDR2 are drawn from the germline V gene: SGHRS, YFSETQ. The CDR3 spans 17 residues, from the cysteine through the phenylalanine. Just the 51-base CDR3 DNA is kept, in frame starting at base 1. Ends trimmed: V by 4 bases, J by 2 bases; bases unmatched to a gene: 11. The immunoSEQ Assay was the method used to sequence TCRbeta CDR3 regions. After extraction, genomic DNA underwent amplification by bias-controlled multiplex PCR, followed by high-throughput sequencing. The source study handled its data this way. To quantify the absolute abundance of every unique TCRbeta CDR3 region, sequences were collapsed and filtered. T cell fraction was estimated by normalization of TCRbeta template counts to usable DNA, with usable DNA being measured through amplification of reference genes present in all nucleated cells. Repertoire TCRs were annotated as SARS-CoV-2-specific by exact matching of V gene, CDR3 amino acid sequence and J gene to a known reactive TCR set. The reference SARS-CoV-2 TCR set was obtained from MIRA and was filtered for enrichment in COVID-19-positive ImmuneCODE repertoires, whereby public or cross-reactive TCRs were removed. Based on the MIRA antigens, annotated TCRs were further analysed at the level of specific ORF or position within ORF. Breadth was defined as annotated unique rearrangements over total unique productive rearrangements; depth was the summed frequency of those rearrangements. Two-sided Wilcoxon rank-sum tests were applied when comparing TCR breadth between groups. Imported from immuneACCESS, the table was reduced by TCRdb to in-frame sequences with V and J called. These copies leave out some clones; in studies compared against another copy, an unresolved V gene accounts for under half, and the cause of the remainder is not known. That table gives V, J and clone size, and the DNA gave D and trimming. Here the sample has a few hundred thousand clones; roughly 87% occur a single time. The top ten clones comprise around 3.7% of the sample.

The chain employs TRBV5-1 and TRBJ2-3; 9 middle bases align to TRBD2. The TCR comes from a person between 18 and 60 years old who received the Ad26.COV2.S COVID-19 vaccine or a placebo. The sample here was peripheral blood, taken in a trial of Ad26.COV2.S vaccine versus placebo. The CDR3 reads as follows: CASSRSSGGPDTDTQYF. At the DNA level, the sequence is TGCGCCAGCAGCCGATCGAGCGGGGGGCCCGACACAGATACGCAGTATTTT.